A single sample gave rise to the 26 T cell receptor beta chains below, sequenced in a study of T cell responses to AZD1222 COVID-19 vaccine. The data were produced by immunoSEQ multiplex PCR, yet TCRdb's version contains in-frame clones alone and is incomplete. The sample yields approximately 84,000 clones, 75% to 90% seen once. The starting material was peripheral blood, obtained on day 0 of AZD1222 vaccination. Every receptor here comes from an adult in good health.

In this sample, this clone turned up a few times. J is TRBJ1-5 and V is TRBV6-2 or TRBV6-3; no clear D. There are 14 residues in the CDR3. The V end was cut by 0 bases, the J end by 6 bases, with 9 bases between. CDR1 MNHEY and CDR2 SVGEGT come from the germline V gene. CDR3 in amino acids: CASSYSQVVQPQHF. CDR3 nucleotides: TGTGCCAGCAGTTACTCGCAGGTTGTTCAGCCCCAGCATTTT.

This chain joins TRBV6-5 and TRBJ2-1; a weak D match, TRBD1 (6 bases). Deletions cut 9 bases from V and 8 bases from J, with 14 bases between. The CDR3 length is 12 residues. Looked up from germline, CDR1 is MNHEY and CDR2 is SVGAGI. The chain's CDR3 is CASRTGFDEQFF. The CDR3, as DNA: TGTGCCAGTAGAACAGGGTTCGATGAGCAGTTCTTC.

V and J are TRBV5-1 and TRBJ1-1; D is possibly TRBD1 (5 bases). Trimming shortened V by 4 bases and J by 1 base, and 14 bases separated the two germline ends. This CDR3 spans 15 amino acids. Germline lookup yields CDR1 SGHRS and CDR2 YFSETQ. The CDR3 DNA sequence: TGCGCCAGCAGCCCAGAAACAGGACGGAACACTGAAGCTTTCTTT. This gives the protein CASSPETGRNTEAFF.

The chain recombines TRBV5-4 with TRBJ2-7; the match to TRBD1 covers 7 bases. The J segment lost 6 bases and the V segment lost 5 bases, leaving 14 bases of the junction unmatched. The CDR3 extends over 15 amino acids. Germline CDR1 SGHNT, CDR2 YYREEE (reference sequence). CDR3 amino acids: CASRTTGAASGEQYF. DNA for the CDR3: TGTGCCAGCAGAACCACAGGGGCAGCGTCGGGCGAGCAGTACTTC.

This clone occurred once. The rearrangement links TRBV18 to TRBJ2-3; D may correspond to TRBD1 or TRBD2 (6 bases each). This CDR3 has 15 amino acids. V lost 6 bases to trimming and J lost 2 bases, with 15 bases between them. Germline assignment: CDR1 KGHSH and CDR2 LQKENI. DNA for the CDR3: TGTGCCAGCTCCTCGGGGGCGGGGCCCACAGATACGCAGTATTTT. This encodes CASSSGAGPTDTQYF. The whole variable domain, remainder taken from reference TRBV18 and TRBJ2-3, is NAGVMQNPRHLVRRRGQEARLRCSPMKGHSHVYWYRQLPEEGLKFMVYLQKENIIDESGMPKERFSAEFPKEGPSILRIQQVVRGDSAAYFCASSSGAGPTDTQYFGPGTRLTVL.

The DNA for the CDR3 is TGTGCCAGTAGTCCCGGGATTACCTACAATGAGCAGTTCTTC. Translation: CASSPGITYNEQFF. V and J are TRBV19 and TRBJ2-1; maybe TRBD2 (5 bases). In germline, CDR1 is LNHDA, CDR2 SQIVND (reference sequence). The V end lost 5 bases, the J end lost 2 bases, and 10 bases lay between the germline ends. The CDR3 covers 14 residues.

V gene TRBV6-6 combines with J gene TRBJ2-4; D might be TRBD1 or TRBD2, each matching 5 bases. The CDR3 loop spans 13 amino acids. V was pared by 4 bases and J by 10 bases, with 14 bases between. Germline V gene sequence: CDR1 MNHNY, CDR2 SVGAGI (reference sequence). The CDR3 spells CASSSRDQAIQYF. CDR3 DNA: TGTGCCAGCAGTTCACGGGACCAAGCAATTCAGTACTTC.

This chain joins TRBV2 and TRBJ2-7; D unresolved. With 3 bases removed from V and 7 bases from J, the gap between germline ends came to 16 bases. Germline V CDR1 and CDR2: SNHLY, FYNNEI. This CDR3 spans 14 amino acids. CDR3 amino acids: CASSDPASYEEQYF. The CDR3 DNA reads as TGTGCCAGCAGTGACCCGGCCTCCTACGAGGAGCAGTACTTC.

This clone was observed once. CDR3 in amino acids: CASSLIVGSTDTQYF. The DNA of the CDR3 is TGTGCCAGCAGTTTAATTGTCGGGAGTACAGATACGCAGTATTTT. The chain uses TRBV28 and TRBJ2-3, with D perhaps TRBD2 (6 bases). V dropped 2 bases and J dropped 3 bases, with 12 bases sitting between them. Germline V gene data show CDR1 as MDHEN and CDR2 as SYDVKM. CDR3 length equals 15 residues.

The chain uses TRBV2 and TRBJ2-1, with TRBD2 as a possible D gene (6 bases). This CDR3 contains 12 residues. The V gene lost 7 bases and the J gene lost 6 bases, with 10 bases spanning the gap. Germline CDR1 SNHLY, CDR2 FYNNEI. CDR3 bases: TGTGCCAGCAAGGGGACTCTCAATGAGCAGTTCTTC. Translating gives CASKGTLNEQFF.

The rearrangement joins TRBV2 to TRBJ2-7; 7 positions agree with TRBD1. This CDR3 has 14 residues. The J segment lost 7 bases and the V segment lost 4 bases, leaving 10 bases of the junction unmatched. Germline values: CDR1 SNHLY, CDR2 FYNNEI. The CDR3 here is CASSVAGGTGEQYF. CDR3 DNA: TGTGCCAGCAGTGTTGCAGGGGGAACGGGAGAGCAGTACTTC.

The chain employs TRBV11-3 and TRBJ1-1; D gene unclear. CDR1 and CDR2 from the germline V gene are SGHNT and YENEEA. V lost 6 bases, J lost 7 bases, and 12 bases lay in between. The CDR3 loop spans 12 amino acids. The CDR3 region is CASSELAGEAFF. CDR3 bases: TGTGCCAGCAGTGAATTAGCCGGTGAAGCTTTCTTT.

The chain carries TRBV7-9 and TRBJ1-2; possibly TRBD1 for D (6 bases). The CDR3 spans 15 residues. CDR1 and CDR2 (germline): SEHNR, FQNEAQ (reference sequence). Between the trimmed V and J ends, which lost 5 bases and 8 bases, there was a span of 21 bases. The CDR3 DNA reads as TGTGCCAGCAGCCCAAAAGGGTCTTCAGGGGACGGCTACACCTTC. It yields the protein CASSPKGSSGDGYTF.

The rearrangement joins TRBV4-2 to TRBJ1-5, with D hard to call. This CDR3 has 15 residues. The V end lost 1 base, the J end lost 2 bases, and 9 bases lay between the germline ends. Germline CDR1 LGHNA, CDR2 YNFKEQ. CDR3 loop: CASSQATGGNQPQHF. The CDR3 DNA sequence: TGTGCCAGCAGCCAAGCTACCGGAGGCAATCAGCCCCAGCATTTT.

This clone appeared a single time. The rearrangement links TRBV28 to TRBJ1-1, with D unclear. The V and J ends lost 9 bases and 2 bases respectively, with 10 bases between them. The germline V gene encodes CDR1 MDHEN and CDR2 SYDVKM. This CDR3 is 12 amino acids long. The CDR3 DNA reads as TGTGCCAGTAAGGCCTTTAACACTGAAGCTTTCTTT. Translation: CASKAFNTEAFF.

The DNA of the CDR3 is TGTGCCAGCAGCCACATACTAGCGAACGAGCAGTACTTC. Encoded protein: CASSHILANEQYF. V usage is TRBV3-1 (or the pseudogene TRBV3-2) and J usage is TRBJ2-7; 7 bases are a match to TRBD2. The CDR3 totals 13 residues. Per germline, CDR1 LGHDT and CDR2 YNNKEL (reference sequence). Trimming at V came to 3 bases and at J to 5 bases, leaving 4 bases not matched to a gene.

This clone was counted between two and nine times. The chain links TRBV7-9 to TRBJ2-1; D not resolved. V dropped 5 bases and J dropped 7 bases, with 6 bases sitting between them. Germline V gives CDR1 SEHNR, CDR2 FQNEAQ (reference sequence). The CDR3 is 11 amino acids. The DNA for the CDR3 is TGTGCCAGCAGCCCCTCAAATGAGCAGTTCTTC. It specifies CASSPSNEQFF. The full variable domain, its missing parts supplied by reference TRBV7-9 and TRBJ2-1, is DTGVSQNPRHKITKRGQNVTFRCDPISEHNRLYWYRQTLGQGPEFLTYFQNEAQLEKSRLLSDRFSAERPKGSFSTLEIQRTEQGDSAMYLCASSPSNEQFFGPGTRLTVL.

Only one count was recorded for this clone. DNA for the CDR3: TGTGCCAGCAGCTTCGGCAGGGAGAATTCACCCCTCCACTTT. Its translation is CASSFGRENSPLHF. The chain joins TRBV5-6 to TRBJ1-6, with D possibly being TRBD1 (5 bases). Germline CDR1 SGHDT, CDR2 YYEEEE. V gave up 2 bases and J gave up 7 bases, with 10 bases separating them. This CDR3 is 14 amino acids long.

Here the CDR3 DNA reads TGTGCCAGCACCGGGGGACAGGGGAGAGAGACCCAGTACTTC. Encoded protein: CASTGGQGRETQYF. The chain links TRBV28 to TRBJ2-5, with 10 bases identical to TRBD1. The ends lost 7 bases at V and 4 bases at J; junction bases unmatched: 6. CDR1 and CDR2 from the germline V gene are MDHEN and SYDVKM. The CDR3 contains 14 residues.

The rearrangement joins TRBV28 to TRBJ1-2; weak D call: TRBD1 (5 bases). There are 13 residues in the CDR3. V lost 5 bases to trimming and J lost 8 bases, with 15 bases between them. Germline values: CDR1 MDHEN, CDR2 SYDVKM. DNA of the CDR3: TGTGCCAGCAGTCTCCCCCCGGGGGTAGGCTACACCTTC. Protein: CASSLPPGVGYTF.

The chain carries TRBV28 and TRBJ2-7, with 7 bases matching TRBD2. Germline V gene lookup returns CDR1 MDHEN and CDR2 SYDVKM. This CDR3 region has 13 residues. V trimming: 8 bases; J trimming: 1 base; junction bases outside the gene matches: 5. In nucleotides, the CDR3 is TGTGCCAGCGGCCCCGGGGGGTCCTACGAGCAGTACTTC. Protein product: CASGPGGSYEQYF. The full variable domain, completed using reference TRBV28 and TRBJ2-7, is DVKVTQSSRYLVKRTGEKVFLECVQDMDHENMFWYRQDPGLGLRLIYFSYDVKMKEKGDIPEGYSVSREKKERFSLILESASTNQTSMYLCASGPGGSYEQYFGPGTRLTVT.

J is TRBJ2-2 and V is TRBV19; D perhaps matches TRBD2 (6 bases). The V end was cut by 5 bases, the J end by 6 bases, with 28 bases between. The CDR3 covers 19 residues. In germline, CDR1 is LNHDA, CDR2 SQIVND (reference sequence). The CDR3 sequence is CASSPSLWSSTSPPGELFF. Here the CDR3 DNA reads TGTGCCAGTAGTCCATCTTTGTGGAGTTCTACTAGCCCCCCCGGGGAGCTGTTTTTT.

V usage is TRBV11-3 and J usage is TRBJ2-1, with unresolved D. In germline, CDR1 is SGHNT, CDR2 YENEEA. The V end was cut by 1 base, the J end by 5 bases, with 18 bases between. The CDR3 spans 17 residues. The CDR3 protein is CASSLGRGPAGHNEQFF. In DNA, the CDR3 is TGTGCCAGCAGCTTAGGGAGAGGACCGGCCGGACACAATGAGCAGTTCTTC.

The table lists this clone with a count of one. V is TRBV28 and J is TRBJ2-7; D is perhaps TRBD2 (5 bases). V was clipped by 8 bases and J by 6 bases, with 20 bases between them. Germline-derived CDR1 and CDR2 are MDHEN and SYDVKM. The CDR3 is made up of 14 amino acids. The CDR3 nucleotides read TGTGCCAGCGCCCTCTGGCTAGGCGGAGGCGAGCAGTACTTC. As protein: CASALWLGGGEQYF.

The genes are TRBV28 and TRBJ2-1; D call uncertain. The V gene's germline CDR1 is MDHEN and CDR2 SYDVKM. This CDR3 is built from 16 residues. V lost 6 bases to trimming and J lost 0 bases, with 15 bases between them. In DNA form, the CDR3 reads TGTGCCAGCAGCCCCCTCGAGCCCAGCTCCTACAATGAGCAGTTCTTC. It encodes CASSPLEPSSYNEQFF.

This chain connects TRBV3-1 (or the pseudogene TRBV3-2) to TRBJ1-1, with D maybe TRBD1 (5 bases). The germline gives CDR1 LGHDT, CDR2 YNNKEL (reference sequence). Deletions cut 3 bases from V and 0 bases from J, with 11 bases between. CDR3 size: 15 residues. The CDR3 DNA reads TGTGCCAGCAGCCAGGGAGACAGAGTGAACACTGAAGCTTTCTTT. Translated, it gives CASSQGDRVNTEAFF.